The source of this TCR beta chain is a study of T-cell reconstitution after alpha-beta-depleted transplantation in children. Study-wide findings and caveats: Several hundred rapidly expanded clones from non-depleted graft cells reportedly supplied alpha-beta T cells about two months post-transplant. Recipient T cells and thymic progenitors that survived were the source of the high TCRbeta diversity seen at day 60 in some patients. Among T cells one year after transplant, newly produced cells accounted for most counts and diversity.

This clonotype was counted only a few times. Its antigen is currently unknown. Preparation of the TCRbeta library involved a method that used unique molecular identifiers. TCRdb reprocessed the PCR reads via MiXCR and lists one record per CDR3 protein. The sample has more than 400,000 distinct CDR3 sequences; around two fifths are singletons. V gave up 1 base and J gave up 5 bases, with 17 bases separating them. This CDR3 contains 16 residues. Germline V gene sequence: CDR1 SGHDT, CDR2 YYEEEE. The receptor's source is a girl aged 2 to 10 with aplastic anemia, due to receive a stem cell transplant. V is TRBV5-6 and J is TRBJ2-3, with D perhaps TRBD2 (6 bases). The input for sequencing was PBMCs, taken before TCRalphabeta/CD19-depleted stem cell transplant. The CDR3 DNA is TGTGCCAGCAGCTTGTTCGGCGGGCGGGAAAAAGATACGCAGTATTTT. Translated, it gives CASSLFGGREKDTQYF. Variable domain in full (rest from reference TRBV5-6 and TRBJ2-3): DAGVTQSPTHLIKTRGQQVTLRCSPKSGHDTVSWYQQALGQGPQFIFQYYEEEERQRGNFPDRFSGHQFPNYSSELNVNALLLGDSALYLCASSLFGGREKDTQYFGPGTRLTVL.